This T cell receptor (beta chain) was identified in a study of identical twins. TCRdb reprocessed the 5' RACE reads via MiXCR and lists one record per CDR3 protein. This table has around 100,000 distinct CDR3 sequences, 5.9% appearing once. The CDR3 loop spans 15 amino acids. The V gene's germline CDR1 is SGHRS and CDR2 YFSETQ. Trimming at V came to 4 bases and at J to 2 bases, leaving 7 bases not matched to a gene. Study-wide findings and caveats: Excess low generation probability was seen in twin-shared out-of-frame alpha sequences. A partial confounding effect on zero-insertion analyses could come from invariant MAIT and iNKT cells. Cross-sectional statistical analysis was relied on for the conclusions, without the same donors being followed. Insertions were reduced in abundant cord blood beta clonotypes but not in memory repertoires.

In its sample, this clonotype was seen many times. As yet, its antigen is unknown. The sequence was collected from a woman aged 45 to 65 in good health. The source material was memory T cells sorted from blood. V usage is TRBV5-1 and J usage is TRBJ2-3, with 7 nucleotides matching TRBD2. CDR3 DNA sequence: TGCGCCAGCAGCAATTGGCTAGCGGTCACAGATACGCAGTATTTT. Encoded protein: CASSNWLAVTDTQYF.